The next 32 T cell receptor beta chains were all read from a single sample in a study of identical twins. A single record per CDR3 protein comes from TCRdb applying MiXCR to the 5' RACE reads. The table has under 800,000 distinct CDR3 sequences, approximately 22% seen once. The same data also contributed to another study, on T cells expressing NK-cell markers.

Sequencing used PBMCs. These TCRs come from a woman younger than 35 in good health.

This chain joins TRBV29-1 and TRBJ1-2; TRBD1 matches at 9 bases. CDR3 size: 11 residues. Germline V gives CDR1 SQVTM, CDR2 ANQGSEA. J gave up 8 bases and V 7 bases, and 5 bases lay outside the gene matches. For the CDR3, the DNA is TGCAGCGAGAGGACAGGGGACGGCTACACCTTC. Amino acids: CSERTGDGYTF.

This clonotype was detected a few times. The genes are TRBV6-5 and TRBJ2-1; 7 nucleotides match TRBD1. The CDR3 has 13 amino acids. The germline gives CDR1 MNHEY, CDR2 SVGAGI. The J segment lost 10 bases and the V segment lost 3 bases, leaving 6 bases of the junction unmatched. This CDR3 is CASSYARGKEQFF. CDR3 nucleotide sequence: TGTGCCAGCAGTTATGCCAGGGGGAAGGAGCAGTTCTTC.

This clonotype has at least ten counts. As DNA, the CDR3 is TGTGCCACCAGCAGAGATTTGGCGGGGGCCATCTACAATGAGCAGTTCTTC. Translating it yields CATSRDLAGAIYNEQFF. The chain uses TRBV15 and TRBJ2-1; weak D call: TRBD2 (7 bases). Germline V gene lookup returns CDR1 LNHNV and CDR2 YYDKDF (reference sequence). V was clipped by 0 bases and J by 3 bases, with 15 bases between them. This CDR3 is built from 17 residues.

This chain links TRBV12-5 with TRBJ2-3; possibly TRBD1 for D (5 bases). The V gene lost 3 bases and the J gene lost 7 bases, with 14 bases spanning the gap. This CDR3 has 14 residues. From germline, CDR1 is LGHNT and CDR2 FRNRAP. The CDR3 reads CASGFGRALNTQYF. As DNA, the CDR3 is TGTGCTAGTGGTTTTGGCAGGGCTCTGAATACGCAGTATTTT. Complete variable domain (other parts from reference TRBV12-5 and TRBJ2-3): DARVTQTPRHKVTEMGQEVTMRCQPILGHNTVFWYRQTMMQGLELLAYFRNRAPLDDSGMPKDRFSAEMPDATLATLKIQPSEPRDSAVYFCASGFGRALNTQYFGPGTRLTVL.

Many counts were recorded for this clonotype. The genes are TRBV20-1 and TRBJ1-2, with 9 positions matching TRBD1. CDR1 DFQATT and CDR2 SNEGSKA come from the germline V gene (reference sequence). The ends lost 6 bases at V and 6 bases at J; junction bases unmatched: 5. This CDR3 has 12 amino acids. This CDR3 is CSADRGSNGYTF. The DNA for the CDR3 is TGCAGTGCAGACAGGGGGTCCAATGGCTACACCTTC.

This chain links TRBV15 with TRBJ2-3; TRBD2 matches at 9 bases. Germline CDR1 and CDR2: LNHNV and YYDKDF (reference sequence). The ends lost 5 bases at V and 7 bases at J; junction bases unmatched: 7. This CDR3 is built from 14 residues. The CDR3 reads CATSGGLAVNTQYF. The CDR3 region has the DNA TGTGCCACCAGCGGGGGACTAGCTGTAAATACGCAGTATTTT.

The sample holds a few counts of this clonotype. This chain uses TRBV4-3 with TRBJ1-2; the D is unclear. The germline V and J ends were trimmed by 4 bases and 14 bases, with 20 bases remaining between them. Germline loops: CDR1 LGHNA, CDR2 YSLEER. CDR3 length: 13 residues. CDR3 DNA sequence: TGCGCCAGCAGCCCCGAGCCCGGCCCGTCTCCAACCTTC. Its translation: CASSPEPGPSPTF.

This clonotype was found once. V gene TRBV12-3 or TRBV12-4 combines with J gene TRBJ1-1, with D possibly being TRBD1 (5 bases). Trimming took off 7 bases at V and 8 bases at J, with 11 bases between the two ends. This CDR3 contains 11 residues. The CDR3 loop is CASNAGTEAFF. CDR3 sequence (DNA): TGTGCCAGCAACGCCGGGACGGAAGCTTTCTTT.

This clonotype has just one count. V gene TRBV20-1 combines with J gene TRBJ2-7, with unresolved D. The length of the CDR3 is 13 residues. With 1 base removed from V and 4 bases from J, the gap between germline ends came to 11 bases. Germline-derived CDR1 and CDR2 are DFQATT and SNEGSKA (reference sequence). The CDR3 sequence is CSARAGPNYEQYF. The DNA for the CDR3 is TGCAGTGCTAGAGCCGGGCCTAATTACGAGCAGTACTTC.

This chain links TRBV29-1 with TRBJ2-4, with 7 bases matching TRBD1. The CDR3 length is 11 residues. The germline V gene encodes CDR1 SQVTM and CDR2 ANQGSEA. V was pared by 4 bases and J by 8 bases, with 2 bases of the junction left unmatched. In DNA form, the CDR3 reads TGCAGCGTTGGACAGGGCTACATTCAGTACTTC. It yields the protein CSVGQGYIQYF.

The chain links TRBV20-1 to TRBJ2-7; D is perhaps TRBD2 (7 bases). Germline loops: CDR1 DFQATT, CDR2 SNEGSKA (reference sequence). With 6 bases removed from V and 5 bases from J, the gap between germline ends came to 20 bases. CDR3 length equals 14 residues. The CDR3 DNA reads as TGCAGTGCCCGTAAGGGGGGGGCCGTTCACGAGCAGTACTTC. Translated: CSARKGGAVHEQYF.

This chain connects TRBV12-3 or TRBV12-4 to TRBJ2-1, with D maybe TRBD2 (6 bases). The CDR3 runs to 13 residues. Deletions cut 1 base from V and 12 bases from J, with 13 bases between. The CDR3 region is CASSLEWRGGQFF. For the CDR3, the DNA is TGTGCCAGCAGTTTAGAATGGAGGGGCGGGCAGTTCTTC.

The chain is built from TRBV14 and TRBJ1-1; 8 bases are shared with TRBD1. From germline, CDR1 is SGHDN and CDR2 FVKESK. The J segment lost 4 bases and the V segment lost 7 bases, leaving 8 bases of the junction unmatched. This CDR3 comprises 14 residues. In nucleotides, the CDR3 is TGTGCCAGCATTGGACAGGGTTCGGGCACTGAAGCTTTCTTT. Amino acids: CASIGQGSGTEAFF. The full variable domain, completed using reference TRBV14 and TRBJ1-1, is EAGVTQFPSHSVIEKGQTVTLRCDPISGHDNLYWYRRVMGKEIKFLLHFVKESKQDESGMPNNRFLAERTGGTYSTLKVQPAELEDSGVYFCASIGQGSGTEAFFGQGTRLTVV.

This clonotype was counted between two and nine times. V gene TRBV12-3 or TRBV12-4 combines with J gene TRBJ2-2, with TRBD2 identical over 9 bases. CDR3 length equals 16 residues. V lost 6 bases to trimming and J lost 6 bases; unmatched junction nucleotides: 11. The CDR3 region is CASSMRRGGAAGELFF. As DNA, the CDR3 is TGTGCCAGCAGCATGAGGCGCGGGGGGGCCGCCGGGGAGCTGTTTTTT.

This clonotype was detected a few times. The chain recombines TRBV7-9 with TRBJ2-7; D perhaps matches TRBD2 (6 bases). Germline CDR1 is SEHNR and CDR2 is FQNEAQ (reference sequence). V lost 5 bases and J lost 2, with 10 bases in between. The CDR3 has 13 residues. The CDR3, as DNA: TGTGCCAGCAGCCACCGGGAGACCTACGAGCAGTACTTC. It specifies CASSHRETYEQYF. Full variable domain (rest looked up from reference TRBV7-9 and TRBJ2-7): DTGVSQNPRHKITKRGQNVTFRCDPISEHNRLYWYRQTLGQGPEFLTYFQNEAQLEKSRLLSDRFSAERPKGSFSTLEIQRTEQGDSAMYLCASSHRETYEQYFGPGTRLTVT.

The chain links TRBV27 to TRBJ2-7; 12 nucleotides agree with TRBD2. Germline V gene data show CDR1 as MNHEY and CDR2 as SMNVEV (reference sequence). The V gene end was trimmed by 4 bases and the J gene end by 5 bases; junction bases not matched to a gene: 6. The CDR3 is made up of 15 amino acids. CDR3 protein: CASSSLAGGNHEQYF. In DNA form, the CDR3 reads TGTGCCAGCAGTTCACTAGCGGGAGGTAACCACGAGCAGTACTTC.

The rearrangement uses TRBV29-1 and TRBJ1-3; a possible D gene is TRBD1 (5 bases). The CDR3 is made up of 10 amino acids. Germline V gene lookup returns CDR1 SQVTM and CDR2 ANQGSEA. Trimming stripped 4 bases from V and 8 bases from J, with 6 bases between. The CDR3 DNA sequence: TGCAGCGTTGGGGGGGACACCATATATTTT. Amino acids: CSVGGDTIYF.

The genes are TRBV6-1 and TRBJ2-3; D might be TRBD1 (6 bases). From germline, CDR1 is MNHNS and CDR2 SASEGT. CDR3 length equals 16 residues. V shed 5 bases and J shed 0 bases, with 15 bases lying between them. CDR3 nucleotides: TGTGCCAGCAGTCGCCTGTTAGGGGGAAGCACAGATACGCAGTATTTT. Amino acid sequence: CASSRLLGGSTDTQYF.

This clonotype was recorded only once. This rearrangement joins TRBV2 to TRBJ2-7, with TRBD2 matching over 11 bases. V was pared by 7 bases and J by 6 bases, with 8 bases of the junction left unmatched. The CDR3 is 14 residues long. In germline, CDR1 is SNHLY, CDR2 FYNNEI. The CDR3 reads CASNTFGTSGEQYF. The CDR3 nucleotides read TGTGCCAGCAATACATTCGGGACTAGCGGCGAGCAGTACTTC.

This clonotype was observed a few times. The V gene is TRBV7-2, the J gene TRBJ1-2; D gene ambiguous. Germline CDR1 reads SGHTA; CDR2 reads FQGNSA. The ends were cut back, 5 bases at V and 7 bases at J, with 14 bases in the middle. The CDR3 is 13 residues long. Here the CDR3 DNA reads TGTGCCAGCAGCCCGAGCTTGTTTGGTGGCTACACCTTC. Protein product: CASSPSLFGGYTF.

The V and J genes are TRBV9 and TRBJ2-1; 8 nucleotides match TRBD2. This CDR3 region has 16 residues. Germline trimming cut 3 bases from V and 6 bases from J; bases unmatched to any gene: 11. Germline V gene data show CDR1 as SGDLS and CDR2 as YYNGEE. The CDR3 protein is CASSAGASGGINEQFF. The CDR3, as DNA: TGTGCCAGCAGCGCAGGGGCCAGCGGGGGAATCAATGAGCAGTTCTTC.

This clonotype was observed a handful of times. The chain recombines TRBV10-3 with TRBJ1-4; 7 bases are a match to TRBD1. This CDR3 is built from 13 residues. CDR1 and CDR2 (germline): ENHRY, SYGVKD. V shed 6 bases, J shed 8 bases, and the junction held 6 bases outside the gene matches. Written as DNA, the CDR3 is TGTGCCATCAGGGAGACAGGGTCGGAAAAACTGTTTTTT. It is translated as CAIRETGSEKLFF.

The gene calls are TRBV5-1 and TRBJ2-3, with 10 nucleotides matching TRBD2. Germline CDR1 reads SGHRS; CDR2 reads YFSETQ. V shed 3 bases, J shed 4 bases, and the junction held 8 bases outside the gene matches. The CDR3 runs to 16 residues. CDR3 residues: CASSSISGGAADTQYF. The CDR3 DNA reads TGCGCCAGCAGCTCAATCAGCGGGGGGGCCGCAGATACGCAGTATTTT.

The chain links TRBV18 to TRBJ2-3; D gene unclear. Germline V gives CDR1 KGHSH, CDR2 LQKENI. There are 13 residues in the CDR3. V was cut by 2 bases and J by 4 bases, with 7 bases left in between. CDR3 nucleotides: TGTGCCAGCTCACCAGTAATGTCAGATACGCAGTATTTT. This gives the protein CASSPVMSDTQYF.

To note about this clonotype: Just one base apart from a much larger clone, this may be a read error. The J gene is TRBJ2-5, the V gene TRBV20-1; D is unclear. This CDR3 contains 12 residues. Germline-derived CDR1 and CDR2 are DFQATT and SNEGSKA (reference sequence). V shed 3 bases and J shed 4 bases, with 9 bases lying between them. This CDR3 reads CSASNWLETQYF. CDR3 DNA sequence: TGCAGTGCTAGCAACTGGCTAGAGACCCAGTACTTC.

V and J are TRBV10-3 and TRBJ2-7; TRBD1 matches at 10 bases. Trimming at V came to 6 bases and at J to 6 bases, leaving 8 bases not matched to a gene. The germline V gene has CDR1 ENHRY and CDR2 SYGVKD. The CDR3 totals 14 residues. CDR3 in amino acids: CAISGDRGRGEQYF. CDR3 in DNA: TGTGCCATCAGCGGGGACAGGGGTCGTGGCGAGCAGTACTTC.

This clonotype was picked up many times. The J gene is TRBJ1-2, the V gene TRBV29-1; TRBD1 matches 9 bases. J lost 8 bases, V lost 6 bases, and 4 bases had no gene match. This CDR3 region has 11 residues. Looked up from germline, CDR1 is SQVTM and CDR2 is ANQGSEA. CDR3 amino acids: CSVYRGHGYTF. The DNA for the CDR3 is TGCAGCGTCTACAGGGGGCACGGCTACACCTTC.

This clonotype showed up just a few times. The chain carries TRBV29-1 and TRBJ1-1; no definite D call. This CDR3 comprises 11 residues. Germline loops: CDR1 SQVTM, CDR2 ANQGSEA. The V end was cut by 4 bases, the J end by 4 bases, with 7 bases between. The CDR3 DNA reads TGCAGCGTTGCCAGACCCACTGAAGCTTTCTTT. Encoded protein: CSVARPTEAFF.

This clonotype came up many times. The rearrangement links TRBV20-1 to TRBJ2-7, with D unclear. The CDR3 totals 14 residues. Trimming removed 0 bases from V and 0 bases from J, with 9 bases in between. CDR1 and CDR2 from the germline V gene are DFQATT and SNEGSKA (reference sequence). CDR3: CSARDPVSSYEQYF. The DNA for the CDR3 is TGCAGTGCTAGAGATCCGGTTAGCTCCTACGAGCAGTACTTC.

This clonotype was detected only a few times. The chain carries TRBV12-3 or TRBV12-4 and TRBJ2-7; D not certain. The ends were cut back, 5 bases at V and 2 bases at J, with 16 bases in the middle. The CDR3 has 15 amino acids. This CDR3 reads CASSLTSYDAYEQYF. The CDR3 region has the DNA TGTGCCAGCAGTCTTACGAGTTACGACGCCTACGAGCAGTACTTC.

The chain is built from TRBV6-2 or TRBV6-3 and TRBJ1-5, with TRBD1 matching 7 bases. The CDR3 is made up of 14 amino acids. Unmatched junction bases numbered 8, after V lost 5 bases and J lost 7 bases. Germline V gene sequence: CDR1 MNHEY, CDR2 SVGEGT. In DNA form, the CDR3 reads TGTGCCAGCAGTGACAGGGACAGTGTACAGCCCCAGCATTTT. Protein: CASSDRDSVQPQHF.

This clonotype has only a few counts. V and J are TRBV7-6 and TRBJ2-1, with 7 nucleotides matching TRBD2. The CDR3 has 14 residues. V shed 8 bases and J 3 bases; nucleotides not matched to a gene: 7. The germline V gene has CDR1 SGHVS and CDR2 FNYEAQ. CDR3 protein: CASGRSGNYNEQFF. The CDR3 DNA reads as TGTGCCAGCGGCCGCAGCGGGAACTACAATGAGCAGTTCTTC.